Sequencing of this TCR beta chain was carried out in a study of identical twins' blood T cells. Whole-study findings and limits: Out-of-frame TCRbeta clonotypes reportedly had markedly more similar V usage in twins than unrelated donors.

Each TCR cDNA library carried sample-specific barcodes on both ends. TCRdb reanalysed the 5' RACE reads using MiXCR and keeps one entry per CDR3 protein. The repertoire holds 350,000 to 400,000 distinct CDR3 sequences, about 28% seen once, with roughly 6.1% in the top ten. Six healthy women, forming three identical twin pairs, donated samples. This CDR3 region has 13 residues. The germline V gene encodes CDR1 LGHNT and CDR2 FRNRAP. Trimming removed 4 bases from V and 4 bases from J, with 9 bases in between. Of note for this clonotype: Its antigen is not identified.

The sample was PBMCs. The TCR originated in a woman between 18 and 55 years old in good health. This rearrangement joins TRBV12-5 to TRBJ2-3, with D uncertain. CDR3 in DNA: TGTGCTAGTGGTTGGACCTATTCAGATACGCAGTATTTT. Protein: CASGWTYSDTQYF. The full variable domain, rest sourced from reference TRBV12-5 and TRBJ2-3, is DARVTQTPRHKVTEMGQEVTMRCQPILGHNTVFWYRQTMMQGLELLAYFRNRAPLDDSGMPKDRFSAEMPDATLATLKIQPSEPRDSAVYFCASGWTYSDTQYFGPGTRLTVL.